Listed below are T cell receptor beta chains from one sample, sequenced in a study of T cell repertoires in cytomegalovirus infection. For these receptors, no antigen is known. One entry per CDR3 protein, called by TCRdb with MiXCR from the reads. The profile covers about 340,000 distinct CDR3 sequences, with around 29% appearing a single time and 20% taken by the ten largest. Specimen: cultured PBMCs, collected from culture after CMV antigen stimulation. These receptor sequences come from a human donor in good health (CMV status not recorded). Some clones in this sample may be carry-over from other donors' samples. Each CDR3 is given with its conserved first and last residue. The order of the fields is clone size, J gene, V gene, D gene, CDR3 protein, CDR3 DNA. A D gene is named only where the DNA matches it firmly. The size of a clone is reported for some rows only, either as once, few or many, or as a class for expanded clones.

.,TRBJ1-5,TRBV20-1,.,CSASKDSYSNQPQHF,TGCAGTGCTAGTAAGGACAGCTATAGCAATCAGCCCCAGCATTTT
.,TRBJ2-2,TRBV5-4,TRBD2,CASSLGLAGVSNTGELFF,TGTGCCAGCAGCTTAGGACTAGCGGGAGTTTCGAACACCGGGGAGCTGTTTTTT
few,TRBJ2-5,TRBV28,.,CASSFFRQETQYF,TGTGCCAGCAGTTTTTTCCGTCAGGAGACCCAGTACTTC
few,TRBJ1-1,TRBV6-1,TRBD1,CATRPGQGIIEAFF,TGTGCCACTCGGCCGGGACAGGGAATCATTGAAGCTTTCTTT
many,TRBJ1-3,TRBV27,.,CASSSGTPVFISSGNTIYF,TGTGCCAGCAGTTCCGGGACTCCCGTTTTTATTAGCTCTGGAAACACCATATATTTT
.,TRBJ1-6,TRBV11-2,.,CASSPDNSPLHF,TGTGCCAGCAGCCCTGATAATTCACCCCTCCACTTT
.,TRBJ1-1,TRBV19,.,CASSIGAGTPRDQAFF,TGTGCCAGTAGTATAGGGGCCGGGACACCGAGAGACCAAGCTTTCTTT
.,TRBJ2-5,TRBV4-1,.,CASSQESQGHRETQYF,TGCGCCAGCAGCCAAGAAAGCCAGGGGCATCGGGAGACCCAGTACTTC
.,TRBJ1-4,TRBV13,.,CASSYAEKLFF,TGTGCCAGCAGCTACGCTGAAAAACTGTTTTTT
.,TRBJ1-6,TRBV6-5,.,CAASEEGSPLHF,TGTGCCGCCAGTGAGGAAGGGTCACCCCTCCACTTT
.,TRBJ1-6,TRBV12-3/TRBV12-4,TRBD1,CASSLTRTGNSPLHF,TGTGCCAGCAGTCTCACCCGGACAGGGAATTCACCCCTCCACTTT
.,TRBJ2-5,TRBV7-2,.,CASSHSAAREETQYF,TGTGCCAGCAGCCACAGCGCTGCGCGTGAAGAGACCCAGTACTTC
.,TRBJ2-7,TRBV7-6,.,CASSPAGQLGYEQYF,TGTGCCAGCAGCCCGGCCGGACAGCTGGGCTACGAGCAGTACTTC
.,TRBJ2-7,TRBV7-9,TRBD2,CASSLPGTSGRLSSYEQYF,TGTGCCAGCAGCCTTCCCGGGACTAGCGGGAGGCTCAGCTCCTACGAGCAGTACTTC
.,TRBJ2-2,TRBV25-1,TRBD2,CASSNRGGRATGELFF,TGTGCCAGCAGTAATCGGGGCGGGAGGGCCACCGGGGAGCTGTTTTTT
few,TRBJ1-1,TRBV27,.,CASSFSGFADTEAFF,TGTGCCAGCAGTTTCTCTGGGTTCGCGGACACTGAAGCTTTCTTT
.,TRBJ1-2,TRBV6-8,TRBD1,CASSSASGTGGYGYTF,TGTGCCAGCAGTTCGGCTTCCGGGACAGGAGGCTATGGCTACACCTTC
few,TRBJ2-7,TRBV7-6,TRBD1,CASSSGTGLEYEQYF,TGTGCCAGCAGCTCTGGGACAGGACTGGAGTACGAGCAGTACTTC
.,TRBJ1-5,TRBV12-3/TRBV12-4,TRBD1,CASSYGTALSQPQHF,TGTGCCAGCAGCTATGGGACAGCCTTGAGCCAGCCCCAGCATTTT
.,TRBJ1-1,TRBV28,.,CATLPPELSGMNTEAFF,TGTGCCACCCTCCCCCCCGAGCTATCTGGGATGAACACTGAAGCTTTCTTT
.,TRBJ2-7,TRBV6-5,TRBD1,CASSYSGQGATSEYEQYF,TGTGCCAGCAGTTACTCCGGACAGGGGGCGACATCTGAATACGAGCAGTACTTC
many,TRBJ2-4,TRBV2,TRBD2,CASSERAGVAKNIQYF,TGTGCCAGCAGTGAACGAGCGGGAGTAGCCAAAAACATTCAGTACTTC
many,TRBJ2-5,TRBV7-9,TRBD2,CASSLAGLAGGPSETQYF,TGTGCCAGCAGCTTAGCGGGACTAGCGGGGGGGCCGAGCGAGACCCAGTACTTC
.,TRBJ1-1,TRBV6-1,.,CASRLDVLGTEAFF,TGTGCCAGCAGATTGGACGTCCTGGGCACTGAAGCTTTCTTT
few,TRBJ2-3,TRBV7-3,.,CASSLNGQAGQSTDTQYF,TGTGCCAGCAGCTTAAACGGCCAAGCGGGCCAGTCCACAGATACGCAGTATTTT
.,TRBJ1-1,TRBV5-5,TRBD1,CASSFQGQMNTEAFF,TGTGCCAGCAGCTTTCAGGGACAGATGAACACTGAAGCTTTCTTT
.,TRBJ2-5,TRBV6-8,.,CASRRGVLETQYF,TGTGCCAGCAGGAGGGGAGTTTTGGAGACCCAGTACTTC
few,TRBJ1-2,TRBV12-5,.,CASGRDGYGYTF,TGTGCTAGTGGCCGGGACGGCTATGGCTACACCTTC
.,TRBJ2-1,TRBV7-2,.,CASSLGVGVGEQFF,TGTGCCAGCAGCTTAGGGGTAGGGGTGGGTGAGCAGTTCTTC
.,TRBJ2-5,TRBV29-1,TRBD1,CSVETTGKETQYF,TGCAGCGTTGAAACGACAGGGAAAGAGACCCAGTACTTC
few,TRBJ1-2,TRBV19,.,CASSILFDSGYGYTF,TGTGCCAGTAGTATCCTCTTTGACTCGGGATATGGCTACACCTTC
few,TRBJ1-5,TRBV6-2/TRBV6-3,TRBD1,CASRTGTVSYSNQPQHF,TGTGCCAGCAGAACCGGGACAGTATCTTATAGCAATCAGCCCCAGCATTTT
.,TRBJ1-3,TRBV12-3/TRBV12-4,TRBD1,CASSPDRVGGNTIYF,TGTGCCAGCAGCCCGGACAGGGTTGGCGGAAACACCATATATTTT
.,TRBJ2-4,TRBV7-8,.,CASSLAAALAKNIQYF,TGTGCCAGCAGCTTAGCGGCAGCCCTAGCCAAAAACATTCAGTACTTC
.,TRBJ2-3,TRBV2,TRBD2,CASRMGGLADTQYF,TGTGCCAGCAGGATGGGGGGGTTGGCAGATACGCAGTATTTT
few,TRBJ2-5,TRBV6-1,TRBD1,CASTLGQGERETQYF,TGTGCCAGCACCCTCGGACAGGGCGAGCGAGAGACCCAGTACTTC
many,TRBJ1-4,TRBV7-9,.,CASSLRRRPATNEKLFF,TGTGCCAGCAGCTTAAGGAGACGGCCTGCAACTAATGAAAAACTGTTTTTT
few,TRBJ2-7,TRBV27,.,CASRGQGLGYEQYF,TGTGCCAGCAGAGGCCAGGGACTTGGTTACGAGCAGTACTTC
.,TRBJ2-7,TRBV4-1,TRBD2,CASNQVFPLGAGDYEQYF,TGCGCCAGCAACCAAGTTTTTCCTCTTGGGGCGGGAGACTACGAGCAGTACTTC
.,TRBJ1-1,TRBV28,.,CASRSRMNTEAFF,TGTGCCAGCCGAAGCAGGATGAACACTGAAGCTTTCTTT
.,TRBJ2-1,TRBV6-2/TRBV6-3,TRBD2,CASRATSGGSNEQFF,TGTGCCAGCAGAGCTACTAGCGGGGGGTCCAATGAGCAGTTCTTC
.,TRBJ2-1,TRBV28,TRBD2,CASGRGTHYNEQFF,TGTGCCAGCGGGCGGGGGACTCACTACAATGAGCAGTTCTTC
.,TRBJ2-5,TRBV5-1,TRBD2,CASSLETSPQETQYF,TGCGCCAGCAGCTTGGAGACTAGCCCCCAAGAGACCCAGTACTTC
few,TRBJ2-2,TRBV2,TRBD1,CASTSRGQGATGELFF,TGTGCCAGCACCTCCCGCGGACAGGGGGCCACCGGGGAGCTGTTTTTT
.,TRBJ2-5,TRBV2,TRBD2,CASIPGLGLEETQYF,TGTGCCAGCATACCGGGACTAGGATTGGAAGAGACCCAGTACTTC
.,TRBJ1-2,TRBV7-9,.,CASSLGRGDGSGYTF,TGTGCCAGCAGCTTAGGTCGCGGGGACGGCAGTGGCTACACCTTC
few,TRBJ2-3,TRBV12-3/TRBV12-4,TRBD2,CASSSFSGGAVDTQYF,TGTGCCAGCAGTTCCTTTAGCGGGGGGGCAGTAGATACGCAGTATTTT
many,TRBJ1-2,TRBV5-5,TRBD1,CASSLFRGPTNYGYTF,TGTGCCAGCAGCTTATTCAGGGGGCCCACTAACTATGGCTACACCTTC
.,TRBJ2-2,TRBV11-2,TRBD2,CASSQPLRTSGPAGELFF,TGTGCCAGCAGCCAACCGCTGCGGACTAGCGGTCCGGCCGGGGAGCTGTTTTTT
.,TRBJ2-7,TRBV5-1,.,CASSKLDTSYEQYF,TGCGCCAGCAGCAAGTTGGACACCTCCTACGAGCAGTACTTC
.,TRBJ2-3,TRBV10-3,TRBD2,CAITFGAGGPDTQYF,TGTGCCATTACCTTTGGGGCGGGGGGGCCAGATACGCAGTATTTT
.,TRBJ1-4,TRBV6-2/TRBV6-3,.,CASSSPRIGEKLFF,TGTGCCAGCAGTTCTCCCCGTATCGGTGAAAAACTGTTTTTT
.,TRBJ2-7,TRBV7-4,.,CASSLAPKAFYEQYF,TGTGCCAGCAGCTTAGCGCCGAAAGCTTTCTACGAGCAGTACTTC
.,TRBJ2-5,TRBV4-1,TRBD2,CASSQEETSGGQETQYF,TGCGCCAGCAGCCAGGAAGAGACTAGCGGGGGACAAGAGACCCAGTACTTC